What follows are 6 T cell receptor beta chains derived from one specimen sequenced in a study of T cell responses to AZD1222 COVID-19 vaccine. Clones were sequenced by immunoSEQ multiplex PCR, and TCRdb holds only the in-frame ones, with some missing. The data hold about 100,000 clones, with approximately 91% observed a single time. The sequencing used peripheral blood, collected on day 0 of AZD1222 vaccination. These receptors all stem from an adult in good health.

This clone appeared a single time. The V call is TRBV5-1, the J call TRBJ1-1; a possible D gene is TRBD1 (6 bases). Per the germline V gene, CDR1 is SGHRS and CDR2 is YFSETQ. The CDR3 is 12 amino acids. V gave up 4 bases and J gave up 6 bases, with 10 bases separating them. The CDR3 DNA is TGCGCCAGCAGCCGCAGGGGAGCTGAAGCTTTCTTT. It codes for CASSRRGAEAFF.

CDR3 residues: CASSNGDSGNTIYF. CDR3 sequence (DNA): TGCGCCAGCAGCAACGGCGACTCTGGAAACACCATATATTTT. The J gene is TRBJ1-3, the V gene TRBV5-1; D ambiguous. This CDR3 has 14 amino acids. The germline V gene has CDR1 SGHRS and CDR2 YFSETQ. Between the trimmed V and J ends, which lost 4 bases and 0 bases, there was a span of 8 bases.

Concerning this clone: It is likely a read error, because the conserved phenylalanine at the end of the CDR3 is missing. The J gene is TRBJ1-6, the V gene TRBV19, with TRBD1 matching over 11 bases. V shed 9 bases and J 9 bases; nucleotides not matched to a gene: 7. This CDR3 has 14 amino acids. Germline CDR1 and CDR2: LNHDA and SQIVND (reference sequence). This CDR3 reads CASRDRGRSSPLHL. The CDR3 DNA reads as TGTGCCAGCAGGGACAGGGGGAGGAGTTCACCCCTCCACCTT.

This chain uses TRBV5-1 with TRBJ1-2; TRBD1 agrees at 9 bases. Germline V CDR1 and CDR2: SGHRS, YFSETQ. The J segment lost 8 bases and the V segment lost 0 bases, leaving 5 bases of the junction unmatched. The CDR3 runs to 14 residues. The DNA for the CDR3 is TGCGCCAGCAGCTTGGTTGGACAGGGGATCGGCTACACCTTC. Translated, it gives CASSLVGQGIGYTF.

This chain joins TRBV5-6 and TRBJ2-1, with 10 bases lining up with TRBD1. V lost 0 bases and J lost 7; bases outside the gene matches: 4. Germline assignment: CDR1 SGHDT and CDR2 YYEEEE. This CDR3 is built from 15 residues. As DNA, the CDR3 is TGTGCCAGCAGCTTGGTGGGACAGGGGTGGAATGAGCAGTTCTTC. Amino acids: CASSLVGQGWNEQFF.

The chain recombines TRBV4-1 with TRBJ1-6; 8 bases line up with TRBD1. The CDR3 is 17 amino acids. Germline V CDR1 and CDR2: MGHRA, YSYEKL. Germline trimming cut 1 base from V and 7 bases from J; bases unmatched to any gene: 9. The CDR3 DNA follows: TGCGCCAGCAGCCAAGGGACAGGGAGGCTTGAAAATTCACCCCTCCACTTT. Translated: CASSQGTGRLENSPLHF.